The 19 T cell receptor beta chains presented below share a single source sample, sequenced in a study of blood T cell repertoires in COVID-19. TCRdb's copy holds only in-frame clones and misses some; the assay was immunoSEQ multiplex PCR. Of approximately 380,000 clones listed, 88% are singletons. The sample consisted of PBMCs or T cells enriched from blood (not recorded which). The source of these receptors is a woman aged 18-29 years who had recovered from COVID-19.

The chain joins TRBV3-1 (or the pseudogene TRBV3-2) to TRBJ2-1; 7 bases align to TRBD1. Germline V CDR1 and CDR2: LGHDT, YNNKEL (reference sequence). J lost 14 bases, V lost 5 bases, and 12 bases had no gene match. The CDR3 consists of 13 residues. CDR3: CASSSSHWDSEFF. The CDR3 DNA is TGTGCCAGCAGCTCCTCCCATTGGGACAGTGAGTTCTTC.

This chain links TRBV5-5 with TRBJ1-2; 11 bases are shared with TRBD1. This CDR3 has 14 residues. J gave up 5 bases and V 4 bases, and 4 bases lay outside the gene matches. CDR1 and CDR2 from the germline V gene are SGHKS and YYEKEE (reference sequence). The CDR3 protein is CASSPGQGAYGYTF. CDR3 coding DNA: TGTGCCAGCAGCCCAGGACAGGGGGCATATGGCTACACCTTC. Using reference TRBV5-5 and TRBJ1-2 for the parts outside the CDR3, the full variable domain is DAGVTQSPTHLIKTRGQQVTLRCSPISGHKSVSWYQQVLGQGPQFIFQYYEKEERGRGNFPDRFSARQFPNYSSELNVNALLLGDSALYLCASSPGQGAYGYTFGSGTRLTVV.

V gene TRBV30 combines with J gene TRBJ1-1; D perhaps matches TRBD1 (6 bases). The CDR3 contains 14 residues. Trimming cost V 5 bases and J 0 bases, with 13 bases left between them. The germline gives CDR1 GTSNPN, CDR2 SVGIG (reference sequence). Here the CDR3 DNA reads TGTGCCTGGCAGGGGAATTACATGAACACTGAAGCTTTCTTT. Amino acid sequence: CAWQGNYMNTEAFF. Looking up the rest from reference TRBV30 and TRBJ1-1 gives the full variable domain: SQTIHQWPATLVQPVGSPLSLECTVEGTSNPNLYWYRQAAGRGLQLLFYSVGIGQISSEVPQNLSASRPQDRQFILSSKKLLLSDSGFYLCAWQGNYMNTEAFFGQGTRLTVV.

The rearrangement joins TRBV9 to TRBJ2-2; 11 bases line up with TRBD1. V was pared by 3 bases and J by 4 bases, with 11 bases of the junction left unmatched. Germline values: CDR1 SGDLS, CDR2 YYNGEE. The length of the CDR3 is 18 residues. The CDR3: CASSARDRGITSTGELFF. The CDR3 DNA reads TGTGCCAGCAGCGCCCGGGACAGGGGGATTACTTCCACCGGGGAGCTGTTTTTT.

This rearrangement joins TRBV30 to TRBJ2-7; TRBD2 might be the D (6 bases). V dropped 0 bases and J dropped 2 bases, with 11 bases sitting between them. This CDR3 spans 14 amino acids. Germline lookup yields CDR1 GTSNPN and CDR2 SVGIG (reference sequence). DNA of the CDR3: TGTGCCTGGAGTGTGGCGGGGATAACCTACGAGCAGTACTTC. Translation gives CAWSVAGITYEQYF.

This chain connects TRBV6-1 to TRBJ2-1; a possible D gene is TRBD1 (6 bases). The CDR3 runs 14 residues. The V end was cut by 7 bases, the J end by 4 bases, with 14 bases between. Looked up from germline, CDR1 is MNHNS and CDR2 is SASEGT. Here the CDR3 DNA reads TGTGCCAGCACCACAGGGCCCCAATACAATGAGCAGTTCTTC. It codes for CASTTGPQYNEQFF.

The genes are TRBV11-2 and TRBJ1-4; no reliable D call. Germline CDR1 is SGHAT and CDR2 is FQNNGV. Between the trimmed V and J ends, which lost 5 bases and 7 bases, there was a span of 17 bases. The CDR3 loop spans 15 amino acids. The CDR3 DNA follows: TGTGCCAGCAGCCTCGGCGGGAGGGTTGGTGAAAAACTGTTTTTT. Translated: CASSLGGRVGEKLFF. Based on the CDR3 plus reference TRBV11-2 and TRBJ1-4, the full variable domain is EAGVAQSPRYKIIEKRQSVAFWCNPISGHATLYWYQQILGQGPKLLIQFQNNGVVDDSQLPKDRFSAERLKGVDSTLKIQPAKLEDSAVYLCASSLGGRVGEKLFFGSGTQLSVL.

The rearrangement joins TRBV29-1 to TRBJ1-1; TRBD1 matches 11 bases. CDR1 is SQVTM and CDR2 is ANQGSEA in the germline V gene. The CDR3 length is 15 residues. V was clipped by 4 bases and J by 1 base; unmatched bases: 5. The CDR3 DNA reads TGCAGCGTTGTTGGGACAGGGGGTCGGAACACTGAAGCTTTCTTT. The encoded protein is CSVVGTGGRNTEAFF.

CDR3 DNA: TGTGCCAGCAGCTTAGGACAGGGAAGGGATGAAAAACTGTTTTTT. Protein product: CASSLGQGRDEKLFF. The V gene is TRBV7-9, the J gene TRBJ1-4; 7 bases match TRBD1. V shed 1 base, J shed 6 bases, and the junction held 5 bases outside the gene matches. CDR3 length: 15 amino acids. Germline-derived CDR1 and CDR2 are SEHNR and FQNEAQ (reference sequence).

The chain joins TRBV4-1 to TRBJ1-1; D is uncertain. Germline V gives CDR1 MGHRA, CDR2 YSYEKL. V lost 0 bases and J lost 1, with 15 bases in between. This CDR3 comprises 17 residues. CDR3 sequence reads: CASSQDYDTVGNTEAFF. In nucleotides, the CDR3 is TGCGCCAGCAGCCAAGATTATGACACAGTGGGGAACACTGAAGCTTTCTTT.

The chain recombines TRBV4-1 with TRBJ2-3; D remains unclear. Trimming left V 4 bases short and J 2 bases short, with 13 bases between. The CDR3 runs to 15 residues. From germline, CDR1 is MGHRA and CDR2 YSYEKL. The CDR3 sequence: CASSPLFRFTDTQYF. The CDR3 DNA sequence: TGCGCCAGCAGCCCTTTGTTCAGGTTCACAGATACGCAGTATTTT.

V gene TRBV11-3 combines with J gene TRBJ2-1, with TRBD2 identical over 8 bases. The CDR3 sequence is 14 residues long. Losses at the gene ends were 5 bases for V and 8 bases for J; bases not matched to a gene: 8. Germline-derived CDR1 and CDR2 are SGHNT and YENEEA. CDR3 nucleotides: TGTGCCAGCAGCCACAAGCCGGGGGGGGATGAGCAGTTCTTC. It yields the protein CASSHKPGGDEQFF.

The J gene is TRBJ2-3, the V gene TRBV6-2 or TRBV6-3, with D possibly matching TRBD1 (5 bases). Germline CDR1 is MNHEY and CDR2 is SVGEGT. The length of the CDR3 is 13 residues. Trimming left V 2 bases short and J 4 bases short, with 7 bases between. The CDR3 nucleotides read TGTGCCAGCAGTTACAGGGGCGCAGATACGCAGTATTTT. The encoded protein is CASSYRGADTQYF.

The V gene is TRBV28, the J gene TRBJ1-6; the D is unclear. The V end was cut by 3 bases, the J end by 7 bases, with 13 bases between. Germline V gene data show CDR1 as MDHEN and CDR2 as SYDVKM. The CDR3 length is 15 residues. CDR3 protein: CASSFLREVNSPLHF. The DNA of the CDR3 is TGTGCCAGCAGTTTTTTGAGGGAGGTGAATTCACCCCTCCACTTT. Based on the CDR3 plus reference TRBV28 and TRBJ1-6, the full variable domain is DVKVTQSSRYLVKRTGEKVFLECVQDMDHENMFWYRQDPGLGLRLIYFSYDVKMKEKGDIPEGYSVSREKKERFSLILESASTNQTSMYLCASSFLREVNSPLHFGNGTRLTVT.

This clone was seen ten or more times. The CDR3 sequence is CASSDTGTGASPLHF. DNA for the CDR3: TGTGCCAGCAGTGACACCGGGACAGGGGCATCACCCCTCCACTTT. The V and J genes are TRBV6-1 and TRBJ1-6; TRBD1 agrees at 10 bases. CDR1 and CDR2 (germline): MNHNS, SASEGT. V lost 3 bases, J lost 10 bases, and 6 bases stayed unmatched. There are 15 residues in the CDR3.

V gene TRBV24-1 combines with J gene TRBJ1-1; D uncertain. Germline V lookup: CDR1 KGHDR, CDR2 SFDVKD. Trimming removed 5 bases at V and 5 bases at J, with 5 bases between. The CDR3 is made up of 11 amino acids. This CDR3 reads CATSGRTEAFF. The CDR3, as DNA: TGTGCCACCAGTGGCAGGACTGAAGCTTTCTTT.

The V and J genes are TRBV2 and TRBJ2-7, with D perhaps matching TRBD2 (6 bases). Germline lookup yields CDR1 SNHLY and CDR2 FYNNEI. The CDR3 is made up of 14 amino acids. Between the trimmed V and J ends, which lost 1 base and 2 bases, there was a span of 9 bases. The chain's CDR3 is CASSEGGVPYEQYF. The CDR3 DNA follows: TGTGCCAGCAGTGAAGGGGGGGTACCCTACGAGCAGTACTTC.

The rearrangement joins TRBV19 to TRBJ2-1, with TRBD2 as a possible D gene (6 bases). The CDR3 is 16 amino acids. V was shortened by 5 bases and J by 1 base, with 15 bases between the two germline ends. CDR1 and CDR2 from the germline V gene are LNHDA and SQIVND (reference sequence). The CDR3 DNA sequence: TGTGCCAGTAGTGAGTCCGCGGGGTCATCCTACAATGAGCAGTTCTTC. This sequence encodes CASSESAGSSYNEQFF. The entire variable domain, with the rest obtained from reference TRBV19 and TRBJ2-1, is as follows: DGGITQSPKYLFRKEGQNVTLSCEQNLNHDAMYWYRQDPGQGLRLIYYSQIVNDFQKGDIAEGYSVSREKKESFPLTVTSAQKNPTAFYLCASSESAGSSYNEQFFGPGTRLTVL.

The table lists this clone with a few counts. The V and J genes are TRBV14 and TRBJ1-2, with D maybe TRBD1 (5 bases). Trimming removed 1 base at V and 6 bases at J, with 12 bases between. The CDR3 runs 14 residues. Germline V gene sequence: CDR1 SGHDN, CDR2 FVKESK. Here the CDR3 DNA reads TGTGCCAGCAGCCAAGTCGGGGGAATGCATGGCTACACCTTC. Encoded protein: CASSQVGGMHGYTF.